A single sample is the source of the 13 T cell receptor beta chains below, sequenced in a study of T cell responses to AZD1222 COVID-19 vaccine. Repertoires were generated with immunoSEQ multiplex PCR, while TCRdb's copy carries only in-frame clones and drops some. The profile covers roughly 100,000 clones, with about nine tenths appearing a single time and approximately 16% taken by the ten largest. The sample here was peripheral blood, taken 28 days after the second AZD1222 dose. The receptor set was obtained from an adult who received the AZD1222 COVID-19 vaccine.

The chain employs TRBV7-9 and TRBJ1-4, with 10 bases identical to TRBD1. The junction had 2 bases not matched to a gene; V was cut back by 7 bases and J by 6 bases. Germline loops: CDR1 SEHNR, CDR2 FQNEAQ (reference sequence). This CDR3 spans 13 amino acids. This CDR3 is CASKGTGDEKLFF. CDR3 bases: TGTGCCAGCAAAGGGACAGGGGATGAAAAACTGTTTTTT.

CDR3 DNA sequence: TGTGCCAGCAGTCCTCGGGGGCGAGCCTACGAGCAGTACTTC. Its translation: CASSPRGRAYEQYF. This chain links TRBV27 with TRBJ2-7; D possibly matches TRBD1 or TRBD2 (6 bases each). CDR1 and CDR2 from the germline V gene are MNHEY and SMNVEV (reference sequence). Between the trimmed V and J ends, which lost 5 bases and 2 bases, there was a span of 13 bases. This CDR3 is built from 14 residues.

V is TRBV7-6 and J is TRBJ2-1; 11 bases agree with TRBD2. Germline V lookup: CDR1 SGHVS, CDR2 FNYEAQ. CDR3 length: 19 amino acids. The trim removed 1 base at V and 0 bases at J, leaving 8 bases unmatched. CDR3: CASSLVPSGRFSSYNEQFF. Here the CDR3 DNA reads TGTGCCAGCAGCTTAGTTCCTAGCGGGAGGTTCAGCTCCTACAATGAGCAGTTCTTC.

The chain combines TRBV11-3 with TRBJ1-1, with D uncertain. Trimming removed 2 bases at V and 0 bases at J, with 4 bases between. This CDR3 region has 13 residues. CDR1 and CDR2 (germline): SGHNT, YENEEA. CDR3 sequence: CASSLYLNTEAFF. CDR3 sequence (DNA): TGTGCCAGCAGCTTATACCTGAACACTGAAGCTTTCTTT.

Here the CDR3 reads CASNDEAGNTIYF. DNA of the CDR3: TGTGCCAGCAACGATGAAGCTGGAAACACCATATATTTT. The rearrangement links TRBV9 to TRBJ1-3; D remains unclear. Germline CDR1 SGDLS, CDR2 YYNGEE. V was cut by 6 bases and J by 2 bases, with 9 bases left in between. CDR3 length: 13 residues.

CDR3 sequence (DNA): TGTGCCACCACCGGAGGGGCTGAAGCTTTCTTT. Translating it yields CATTGGAEAFF. This chain links TRBV18 with TRBJ1-1; D might be TRBD1 (5 bases). The V gene's germline CDR1 is KGHSH and CDR2 LQKENI. V lost 10 bases to trimming and J lost 6 bases, with 12 bases between them. This CDR3 spans 11 amino acids.

The chain recombines TRBV7-9 with TRBJ2-1; maybe TRBD2 (6 bases). The length of the CDR3 is 13 residues. The germline V gene encodes CDR1 SEHNR and CDR2 FQNEAQ (reference sequence). Trimming took 4 bases from V and 10 from J, leaving 14 bases between them. The CDR3 DNA reads TGTGCCAGCAGCTCGATGGGACTCGGAGAGCAGTTCTTC. Translating gives CASSSMGLGEQFF.

The chain employs TRBV6-4 and TRBJ1-1, with 8 bases fitting TRBD1. CDR1 MRHNA and CDR2 SNTAGT come from the germline V gene. Unmatched junction bases numbered 6, after V lost 6 bases and J lost 0 bases. The length of the CDR3 is 15 residues. As DNA, the CDR3 is TGTGCCAGCAGGCCCGGACAGGGAATGAACACTGAAGCTTTCTTT. It translates to CASRPGQGMNTEAFF.

The chain has TRBV7-6 and TRBJ1-5; unclear D gene. CDR1 SGHVS and CDR2 FNYEAQ come from the germline V gene. The CDR3 sequence is 12 residues long. V lost 5 bases, J lost 7 bases, and 9 bases lay in between. CDR3 in amino acids: CASSQNGQPQHF. The DNA for the CDR3 is TGTGCCAGCAGCCAAAACGGACAGCCCCAGCATTTT.

The chain recombines TRBV6-5 with TRBJ2-5, with 7 positions matching TRBD1. There are 14 residues in the CDR3. Germline CDR1 reads MNHEY; CDR2 reads SVGAGI. The J segment lost 3 bases and the V segment lost 2 bases, leaving 3 bases of the junction unmatched. The CDR3 reads CASSYPGQKETQYF. Here the CDR3 DNA reads TGTGCCAGCAGTTACCCGGGACAGAAAGAGACCCAGTACTTC.

J is TRBJ1-2 and V is TRBV28; D gene ambiguous. The CDR3 is made up of 11 amino acids. The V and J ends lost 7 bases and 7 bases respectively, with 10 bases between them. The V gene's germline CDR1 is MDHEN and CDR2 SYDVKM. The CDR3 DNA reads TGTGCCAGCACCCGGGTCGGTGGCTACACCTTC. This gives the protein CASTRVGGYTF.

The rearrangement uses TRBV7-9 and TRBJ2-5, with 9 bases lining up with TRBD1. Germline assignment: CDR1 SEHNR and CDR2 FQNEAQ (reference sequence). The CDR3 contains 17 residues. With 0 bases clipped from V and 4 bases from J, the junction kept 9 bases outside the gene matches. CDR3 nucleotide sequence: TGTGCCAGCAGCTTAGCAACCACCACAGGGGGCTTAGAGACCCAGTACTTC. This codes for CASSLATTTGGLETQYF.

This clone has just a few counts. The rearrangement joins TRBV5-1 to TRBJ1-2, with D tentatively TRBD1 (6 bases). The ends were cut back, 4 bases at V and 4 bases at J, with 17 bases in the middle. The CDR3 has 15 residues. The germline gives CDR1 SGHRS, CDR2 YFSETQ. CDR3 residues: CASSELAGGPYGYTF. For the CDR3, the DNA is TGCGCCAGCAGCGAACTGGCTGGGGGGCCCTATGGCTACACCTTC.